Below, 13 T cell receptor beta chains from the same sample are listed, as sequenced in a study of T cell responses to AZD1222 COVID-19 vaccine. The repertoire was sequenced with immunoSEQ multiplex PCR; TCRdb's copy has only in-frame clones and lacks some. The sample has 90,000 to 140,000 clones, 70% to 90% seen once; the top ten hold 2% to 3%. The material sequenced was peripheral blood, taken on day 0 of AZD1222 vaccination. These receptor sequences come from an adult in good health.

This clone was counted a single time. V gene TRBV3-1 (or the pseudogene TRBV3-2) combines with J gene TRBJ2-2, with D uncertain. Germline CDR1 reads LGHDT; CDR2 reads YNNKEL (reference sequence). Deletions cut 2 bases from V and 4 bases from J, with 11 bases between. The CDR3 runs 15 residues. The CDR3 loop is CASSQKTRFTGELFF. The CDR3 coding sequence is TGTGCCAGCAGCCAAAAAACCAGGTTCACCGGGGAGCTGTTTTTT.

CDR3 in amino acids: CASSQEARASNQPQHF. CDR3 sequence (DNA): TGTGCCAGCAGCCAAGAAGCCAGGGCCTCCAATCAGCCCCAGCATTTT. This sequence joins TRBV4-2 and TRBJ1-5; a weak D match, TRBD1 (5 bases). The CDR3 length is 16 residues. The germline V and J ends were trimmed by 0 bases and 3 bases, with 12 bases remaining between them. Germline-derived CDR1 and CDR2 are LGHNA and YNFKEQ.

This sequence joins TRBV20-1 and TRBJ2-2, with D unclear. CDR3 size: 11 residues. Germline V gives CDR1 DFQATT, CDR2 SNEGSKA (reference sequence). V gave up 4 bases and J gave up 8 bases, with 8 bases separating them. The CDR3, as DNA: TGCAGTGCTAATTTTCTTGGGGAGCTGTTTTTT. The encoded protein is CSANFLGELFF.

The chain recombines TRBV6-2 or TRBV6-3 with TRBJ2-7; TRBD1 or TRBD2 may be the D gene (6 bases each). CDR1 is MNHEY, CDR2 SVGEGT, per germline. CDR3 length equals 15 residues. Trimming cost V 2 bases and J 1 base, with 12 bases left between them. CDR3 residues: CASSYRGAPSYEQYF. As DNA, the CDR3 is TGTGCCAGCAGTTACAGGGGGGCCCCATCCTACGAGCAGTACTTC.

This CDR3 is CASSIDQGIYGYTF. The CDR3 DNA reads TGTGCCAGTAGTATAGATCAGGGGATATATGGCTACACCTTC. This rearrangement joins TRBV19 to TRBJ1-2; D might be TRBD1 (6 bases). V lost 0 bases, J lost 5 bases, and 10 bases lay in between. The CDR3 loop spans 14 amino acids. Germline lookup yields CDR1 LNHDA and CDR2 SQIVND (reference sequence).

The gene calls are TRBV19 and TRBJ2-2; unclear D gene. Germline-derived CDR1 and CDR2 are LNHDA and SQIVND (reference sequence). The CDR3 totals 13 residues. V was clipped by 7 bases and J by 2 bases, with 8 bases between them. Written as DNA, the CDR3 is TGTGCCAGTAAAGAGGTTAACACCGGGGAGCTGTTTTTT. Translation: CASKEVNTGELFF.

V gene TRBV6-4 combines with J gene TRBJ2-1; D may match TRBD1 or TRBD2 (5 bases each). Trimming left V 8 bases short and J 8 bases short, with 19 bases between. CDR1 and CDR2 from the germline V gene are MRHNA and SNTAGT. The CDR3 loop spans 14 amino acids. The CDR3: CASSPGPESDEQFF. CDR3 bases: TGTGCCAGCTCACCGGGACCAGAGAGCGATGAGCAGTTCTTC.

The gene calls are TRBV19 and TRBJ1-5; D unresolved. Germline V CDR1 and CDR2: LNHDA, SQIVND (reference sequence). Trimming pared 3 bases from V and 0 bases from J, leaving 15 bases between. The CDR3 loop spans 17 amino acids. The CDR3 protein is CASSISLRRYSNQPQHF. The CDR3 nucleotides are TGTGCCAGTAGTATCTCTTTGCGGCGGTATAGCAATCAGCCCCAGCATTTT.

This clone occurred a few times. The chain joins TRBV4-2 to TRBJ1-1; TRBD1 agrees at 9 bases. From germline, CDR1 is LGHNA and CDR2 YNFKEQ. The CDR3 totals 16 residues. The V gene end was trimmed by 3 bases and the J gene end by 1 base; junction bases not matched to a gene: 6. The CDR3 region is CASSQEPQGANTEAFF. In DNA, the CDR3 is TGTGCCAGCAGCCAGGAGCCACAGGGGGCGAACACTGAAGCTTTCTTT.

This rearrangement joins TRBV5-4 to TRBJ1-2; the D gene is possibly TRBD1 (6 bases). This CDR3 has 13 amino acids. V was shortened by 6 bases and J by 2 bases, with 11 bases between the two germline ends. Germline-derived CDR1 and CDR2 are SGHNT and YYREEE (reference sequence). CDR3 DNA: TGTGCCAGCACCGCAGGGGCGAACTATGGCTACACCTTC. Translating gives CASTAGANYGYTF.

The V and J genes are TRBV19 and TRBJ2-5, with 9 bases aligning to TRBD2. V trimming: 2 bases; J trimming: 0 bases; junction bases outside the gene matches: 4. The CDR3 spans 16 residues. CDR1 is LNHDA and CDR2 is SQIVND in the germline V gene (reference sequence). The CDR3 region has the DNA TGTGCCAGTAGTATACGGCGGGGGGGGTACCAAGAGACCCAGTACTTC. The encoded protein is CASSIRRGGYQETQYF.

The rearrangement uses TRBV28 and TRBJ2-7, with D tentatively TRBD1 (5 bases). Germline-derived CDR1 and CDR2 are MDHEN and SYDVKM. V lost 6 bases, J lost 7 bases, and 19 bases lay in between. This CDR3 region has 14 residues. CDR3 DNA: TGTGCCAGCAGCCCACTCAGGGCGGCGGAAGAGCAGTACTTC. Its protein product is CASSPLRAAEEQYF.

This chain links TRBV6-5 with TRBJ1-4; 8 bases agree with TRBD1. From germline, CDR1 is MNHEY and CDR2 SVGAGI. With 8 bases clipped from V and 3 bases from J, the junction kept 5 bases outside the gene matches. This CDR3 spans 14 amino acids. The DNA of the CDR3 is TGTGCCAGCGCAGGGGGCCGGCCTAATGAAAAACTGTTTTTT. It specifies CASAGGRPNEKLFF.